A single sample gave rise to the 3 T cell receptor beta chains below, sequenced in a study of T cells in Graves' hyperthyroidism and ophthalmopathy. Regions amplified from RNA transcripts were the TCR beta CDR3 regions. First-round RT-PCR of the TCR CDR3 relied on the HTBI primer set. TCRdb recomputed calls from the multiplex PCR reads with MiXCR, one row per CDR3 protein. The sample yields under 40,000 distinct CDR3 sequences, roughly 49% seen once. The sample consisted of blood. These receptors were collected from a woman between 45 and 60 years old with Graves' hyperthyroidism that later progressed to Graves' ophthalmopathy.

Ten or more counts support this clonotype. The V call is TRBV20-1, the J call TRBJ2-3, with 14 bases aligning to TRBD2. Germline V gives CDR1 DFQATT, CDR2 SNEGSKA (reference sequence). V lost 5 bases, J lost 11 bases, and 12 bases stayed unmatched. CDR3 length: 15 amino acids. The CDR3 is CSAHRLAGGERKQYF. CDR3 sequence (DNA): TGCAGTGCTCACCGACTAGCGGGAGGGGAGAGGAAGCAGTATTTT.

This clonotype showed up many times. This chain uses TRBV19 with TRBJ2-7; 10 bases fit TRBD2. Germline values: CDR1 LNHDA, CDR2 SQIVND (reference sequence). Trimming removed 9 bases from V and 3 bases from J; junction bases left unmatched: 8. The CDR3 loop spans 14 amino acids. The CDR3 loop reads CASRDWTSGYEQYF. In DNA, the CDR3 is TGTGCCAGCCGTGACTGGACTAGCGGCTACGAGCAGTACTTC.

Turning to this clonotype: This is likely a read error, given that the CDR3 carries no conserved phenylalanine or tryptophan at its end. The chain combines TRBV7-3 with TRBJ1-2; 8 nucleotides line up with TRBD1. Germline-derived CDR1 and CDR2 are SGHTA and FQGTGA. The CDR3 covers 14 residues. CDR3 sequence reads: CASSLTGGNHGYTS. CDR3 nucleotide sequence: TGCGCCAGCAGCTTAACAGGGGGGAATCATGGCTACACCTCT.